One T cell receptor (beta chain) is described in this entry. The data originate from a study of blood T cell repertoires in COVID-19. Per the authors' pipeline: Scientists estimated how many nucleated cells there were by amplifying reference gene primers. Sequenced by immunoSEQ multiplex PCR; TCRdb stores in-frame clones only, minus some. V and J calls plus clone size are reproduced from that table; the DNA served to infer D and trimming. The sample contains roughly 100,000 clones, roughly three quarters of which appear only once. Trimming took 5 bases from V and 5 from J; bases not matched to a gene: 7. The CDR3 is made up of 14 amino acids. Germline lookup yields CDR1 SGHTA and CDR2 FQGNSA.

The sequence was collected from a woman older than 75 with acute or convalescent COVID-19. The gene calls are TRBV7-2 and TRBJ2-7, with 9 bases identical to TRBD2. Sequencing was carried out using peripheral blood. The CDR3 spells CASSPIAGVHEQYF. The DNA for the CDR3 is TGTGCCAGCAGCCCTATAGCGGGGGTGCACGAGCAGTACTTC.